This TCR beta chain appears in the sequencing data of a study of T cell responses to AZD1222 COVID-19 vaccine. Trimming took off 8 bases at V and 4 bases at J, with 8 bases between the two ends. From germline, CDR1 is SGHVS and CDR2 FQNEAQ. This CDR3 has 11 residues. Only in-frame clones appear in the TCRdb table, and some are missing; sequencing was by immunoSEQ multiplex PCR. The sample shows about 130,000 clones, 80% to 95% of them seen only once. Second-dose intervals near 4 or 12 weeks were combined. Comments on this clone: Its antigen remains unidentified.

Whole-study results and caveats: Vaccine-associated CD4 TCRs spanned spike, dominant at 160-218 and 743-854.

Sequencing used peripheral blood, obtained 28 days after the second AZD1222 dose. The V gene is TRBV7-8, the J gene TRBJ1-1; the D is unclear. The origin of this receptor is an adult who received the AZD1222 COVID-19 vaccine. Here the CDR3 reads CASGQATEAFF. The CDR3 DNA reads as TGTGCCAGCGGGCAGGCCACTGAAGCTTTCTTT. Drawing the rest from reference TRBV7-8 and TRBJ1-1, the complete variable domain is GAGVSQSPRYKVAKRGQDVALRCDPISGHVSLFWYQQALGQGPEFLTYFQNEAQLDKSGLPSDRFFAERPEGSVSTLKIQRTQQEDSAVYLCASGQATEAFFGQGTRLTVV.